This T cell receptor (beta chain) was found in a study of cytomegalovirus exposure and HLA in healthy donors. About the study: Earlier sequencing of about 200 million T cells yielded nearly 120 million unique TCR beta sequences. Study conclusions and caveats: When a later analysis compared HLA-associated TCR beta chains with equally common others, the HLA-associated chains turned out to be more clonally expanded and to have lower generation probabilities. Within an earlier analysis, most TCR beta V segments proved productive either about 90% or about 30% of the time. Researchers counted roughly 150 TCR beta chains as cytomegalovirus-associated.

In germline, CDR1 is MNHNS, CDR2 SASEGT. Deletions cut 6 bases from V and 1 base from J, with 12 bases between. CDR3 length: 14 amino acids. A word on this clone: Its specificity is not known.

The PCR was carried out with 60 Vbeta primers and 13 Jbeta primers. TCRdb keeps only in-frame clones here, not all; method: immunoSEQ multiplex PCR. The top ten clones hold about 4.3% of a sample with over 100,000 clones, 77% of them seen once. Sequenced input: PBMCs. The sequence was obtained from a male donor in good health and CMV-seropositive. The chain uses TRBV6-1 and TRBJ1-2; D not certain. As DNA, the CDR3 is TGTGCCAGCAGGGCGGGTAATTATAACTATGGCTACACCTTC. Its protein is CASRAGNYNYGYTF.